The next 30 T cell receptor beta chains were all read from a single sample in a study of cytomegalovirus exposure and HLA in healthy donors. PCR used 60 Vbeta primers and 13 Jbeta primers. The method was immunoSEQ multiplex PCR; TCRdb's version includes in-frame clones alone and lacks a portion of them. The table has 99,000 or so clones, around 15% seen once; the top ten hold 0.8% to 0.95%. The sequenced sample was PBMCs. Receptors originate from a female donor in good health and CMV-seronegative.

The chain is built from TRBV29-1 and TRBJ2-1, with D tentatively TRBD2 (6 bases). This CDR3 region has 16 residues. Deletions cut 3 bases from V and 4 bases from J, with 19 bases between. Germline CDR1 reads SQVTM; CDR2 reads ANQGSEA. The CDR3 sequence is CSVEGGSAPFYNEQFF. As DNA, the CDR3 is TGCAGCGTTGAGGGGGGTTCGGCCCCTTTTTACAATGAGCAGTTCTTC.

The chain recombines TRBV30 with TRBJ1-5, with 7 bases that match TRBD1. The CDR3 extends over 16 amino acids. Per germline, CDR1 GTSNPN and CDR2 SVGIG (reference sequence). V shed 2 bases and J 5 bases; nucleotides not matched to a gene: 12. The CDR3 DNA reads TGTGCCTGGAGTCACGAACTCCGGGACAGATATCAGCCCCAGCATTTT. As protein: CAWSHELRDRYQPQHF.

In this sample, this clone turned up a few times. This sequence joins TRBV5-1 and TRBJ2-6; D remains unclear. CDR3 length: 15 residues. Germline CDR1 SGHRS, CDR2 YFSETQ. Trimming left V 0 bases short and J 0 bases short, with 4 bases between. The CDR3 loop is CASSLAVSGANVLTF. CDR3 DNA sequence: TGCGCCAGCAGCTTGGCGGTCTCTGGGGCCAACGTCCTGACTTTC.

This sequence joins TRBV7-9 and TRBJ2-1; D possibly corresponds to TRBD2 (6 bases). Deletions cut 0 bases from V and 7 bases from J, with 19 bases between. The CDR3 runs 17 residues. Germline V gene lookup returns CDR1 SEHNR and CDR2 FQNEAQ (reference sequence). The CDR3 sequence is CASSLAGSLRGKNEQFF. CDR3 nucleotides: TGTGCCAGCAGCTTAGCGGGATCCCTTCGGGGGAAGAATGAGCAGTTCTTC. Drawing the rest from reference TRBV7-9 and TRBJ2-1, the complete variable domain is DTGVSQNPRHKITKRGQNVTFRCDPISEHNRLYWYRQTLGQGPEFLTYFQNEAQLEKSRLLSDRFSAERPKGSFSTLEIQRTEQGDSAMYLCASSLAGSLRGKNEQFFGPGTRLTVL.

V usage is TRBV7-2 and J usage is TRBJ2-5; weak D call: TRBD1 (5 bases). V was cut by 4 bases and J by 3 bases, with 18 bases left in between. The CDR3 length is 16 residues. In germline, CDR1 is SGHTA, CDR2 FQGNSA. As DNA, the CDR3 is TGTGCCAGCAGCTACATGGTAACAGGCAGGAAAGAGACCCAGTACTTC. It translates to CASSYMVTGRKETQYF.

The chain employs TRBV12-2 and TRBJ1-2; whether TRBD1, the table's D call, matches the DNA was not checked. TRBV12-2 is a documented pseudogene. The CDR3 spans 18 residues. The CDR3 DNA follows: TGTGCAAGTCGCTTAGGCTCACGTCGACAGGCCCTTACTCGTCCTATAACCTTC. Translating it yields CASRLGSRRQALTRPITF.

This clone was found many times. The chain links TRBV4-3 to TRBJ1-4, with D possibly being TRBD1 (6 bases). The germline V gene encodes CDR1 LGHNA and CDR2 YSLEER. The CDR3 length is 14 residues. V was trimmed by 0 bases and J by 9 bases, leaving 11 bases between them. CDR3 DNA: TGCGCCAGCAGCCAAGATTGGGACAAGAAAAAACTGTTTTTT. The encoded protein is CASSQDWDKKKLFF.

This clone occurred a few times. The gene calls are TRBV7-6 and TRBJ2-5; 8 nucleotides agree with TRBD1. The CDR3 covers 17 residues. J gave up 2 bases and V 1 base, and 9 bases lay outside the gene matches. CDR1 SGHVS and CDR2 FNYEAQ come from the germline V gene. The CDR3 nucleotides read TGTGCCAGCAGCTTAGGCCGCCGTGGGACAGGACAAGAGACCCAGTACTTC. Amino acids: CASSLGRRGTGQETQYF.

On this clone: The junction departs from the called germline gene at one end, perhaps through a read error. V usage is TRBV6-6 and J usage is TRBJ1-2; D unclear. Germline CDR1 reads MNHNY; CDR2 reads SVGAGI (reference sequence). The CDR3 is 10 residues long. As DNA, the CDR3 is TGTGCCAGCACCGGGGAGCCGATGTCGTTC. The encoded protein is CASTGEPMSF.

This clone showed up just a few times. The chain has TRBV7-9 and TRBJ1-4; 7 bases are shared with TRBD1. This CDR3 is built from 16 residues. V was pared by 6 bases and J by 2 bases, with 9 bases of the junction left unmatched. Germline lookup yields CDR1 SEHNR and CDR2 FQNEAQ (reference sequence). The CDR3 loop is CASRNTGESTNEKLFF. The DNA for the CDR3 is TGTGCCAGCAGAAACACAGGGGAATCTACTAATGAAAAACTGTTTTTT.

This clone has a handful of counts. The chain is built from TRBV9 and TRBJ2-2; D is possibly TRBD1 (5 bases). The CDR3 contains 17 residues. Germline V gene lookup returns CDR1 SGDLS and CDR2 YYNGEE. With 2 bases removed from V and 0 bases from J, the gap between germline ends came to 14 bases. In DNA, the CDR3 is TGTGCCAGCAGCGTCCCCTCCCCAGGGACGAACACCGGGGAGCTGTTTTTT. Protein: CASSVPSPGTNTGELFF.

This clone was detected only a few times. The chain uses TRBV7-3 and TRBJ2-5; TRBD2 might be the D (6 bases). Germline CDR1 and CDR2: SGHTA and FQGTGA. This CDR3 is built from 13 residues. V gave up 5 bases and J gave up 4 bases, with 11 bases separating them. CDR3 region: CASSLLASETQYF. CDR3 bases: TGTGCCAGCAGCCTTCTAGCGTCAGAGACCCAGTACTTC.

The V gene is TRBV5-4, the J gene TRBJ2-3, with 7 bases identical to TRBD2. CDR1 SGHNT and CDR2 YYREEE come from the germline V gene (reference sequence). V was clipped by 1 base and J by 8 bases; unmatched bases: 7. This CDR3 has 14 amino acids. CDR3 sequence: CASSLSRGDATQYF. In nucleotides, the CDR3 is TGTGCCAGCAGCTTGAGTCGGGGGGATGCTACGCAGTATTTT.

The rearrangement uses TRBV10-3 and TRBJ2-1; 14 nucleotides agree with TRBD2. The CDR3 contains 21 residues. The germline V gene encodes CDR1 ENHRY and CDR2 SYGVKD. With V trimmed by 4 bases and J by 7 bases, 21 bases remained unmatched. CDR3 DNA sequence: TGTGCCATCAGTGGTTTACCTGGACAGGTCGCCGGGACTAGCGGGAGTAATGAGCAGTTCTTC. Its protein is CAISGLPGQVAGTSGSNEQFF.

The V and J genes are TRBV15 and TRBJ1-4; 9 bases line up with TRBD1. The CDR3 has 13 amino acids. The J segment lost 8 bases and the V segment lost 9 bases, leaving 7 bases of the junction unmatched. Germline V gene lookup returns CDR1 LNHNV and CDR2 YYDKDF (reference sequence). As DNA, the CDR3 is TGTGCCACTGAACAGGGGGCAAGGGAAAAACTGTTTTTT. Its protein is CATEQGAREKLFF.

The chain couples TRBV9 to TRBJ2-2; D remains unclear. The CDR3 runs to 15 residues. Trimming removed 0 bases from V and 1 base from J, with 7 bases in between. Per germline, CDR1 SGDLS and CDR2 YYNGEE. CDR3 nucleotide sequence: TGTGCCAGCAGCGTAGATCAGGTGAACACCGGGGAGCTGTTTTTT. As protein: CASSVDQVNTGELFF.

This clone was observed a handful of times. The gene calls are TRBV13 and TRBJ2-7; TRBD2 might be the D (5 bases). The CDR3 spans 14 residues. Germline V gene sequence: CDR1 PRHDT, CDR2 FYEKMQ (reference sequence). Trimming cost V 2 bases and J 3 bases, with 11 bases left between them. The CDR3 loop is CASSLLGSSYEQYF. The CDR3 DNA follows: TGTGCCAGCAGCTTACTGGGGAGCAGCTACGAGCAGTACTTC.

The chain joins TRBV6-6 to TRBJ1-1; no clear D. Trimming left V 0 bases short and J 5 bases short, with 10 bases between. CDR3 length: 14 residues. Germline V gene sequence: CDR1 MNHNY, CDR2 SVGAGI (reference sequence). CDR3 sequence (DNA): TGTGCCAGCAGTTACTCGAATGACGGGACTGAAGCTTTCTTT. Its protein product is CASSYSNDGTEAFF.

This clone came up a few times. The chain carries TRBV12-5 and TRBJ1-5; TRBD1 agrees at 8 bases. With 1 base clipped from V and 6 bases from J, the junction kept 11 bases outside the gene matches. The CDR3 has 17 amino acids. Looked up from germline, CDR1 is LGHNT and CDR2 is FRNRAP. This CDR3 is CASGLGPDRGIGQPQHF. The CDR3 DNA sequence: TGTGCTAGTGGTTTGGGCCCTGACAGGGGAATAGGTCAGCCCCAGCATTTT.

This clone was seen only a few times. The gene calls are TRBV6-5 and TRBJ2-1, with 13 bases identical to TRBD2. The CDR3 is 15 residues long. CDR1 and CDR2 (germline): MNHEY, SVGAGI. Trimming removed 6 bases from V and 8 bases from J; junction bases left unmatched: 7. CDR3 nucleotide sequence: TGTGCCAGCAGCCCCGGGACTAGCGGGGCCCATGAGCAGTTCTTC. This codes for CASSPGTSGAHEQFF.

The V and J genes are TRBV29-1 and TRBJ1-2; TRBD1 might be the D (5 bases). Per germline, CDR1 SQVTM and CDR2 ANQGSEA. This CDR3 contains 11 residues. V gave up 6 bases and J gave up 8 bases, with 13 bases separating them. The CDR3 loop reads CSVAGNWGYTF. The DNA of the CDR3 is TGCAGCGTAGCAGGGAATTGGGGCTACACCTTC.

This clone was found a few times. The chain uses TRBV7-6 and TRBJ2-1, with D tentatively TRBD1 (5 bases). Germline V gene sequence: CDR1 SGHVS, CDR2 FNYEAQ. This CDR3 region has 13 residues. Trimming removed 6 bases from V and 8 bases from J, with 14 bases in between. DNA for the CDR3: TGTGCCAGCAGATCCAGGGTTAGGGATGAGCAGTTCTTC. Translating gives CASRSRVRDEQFF.

This clone was seen only a few times. The J gene is TRBJ1-1, the V gene TRBV2; TRBD1 aligns across 7 bases. Unmatched junction bases numbered 7, after V lost 4 bases and J lost 8 bases. The CDR3 spans 13 residues. The V gene's germline CDR1 is SNHLY and CDR2 FYNNEI. The DNA of the CDR3 is TGTGCCAGCAGTGTGGGAACAGGGGAAGAAGCTTTCTTT. This sequence encodes CASSVGTGEEAFF.

The chain's CDR3 is CASSWGEPAYEQYF. In DNA, the CDR3 is TGTGCCAGCAGCTGGGGAGAGCCTGCCTACGAGCAGTACTTC. V gene TRBV5-6 combines with J gene TRBJ2-7; TRBD2 might be the D (5 bases). The germline V gene has CDR1 SGHDT and CDR2 YYEEEE. The CDR3 is made up of 14 amino acids. The V end was cut by 3 bases, the J end by 2 bases, with 12 bases between.

This clone has just a few counts. V and J are TRBV5-4 and TRBJ2-7; weak D call: TRBD1 (6 bases). V lost 0 bases and J 3 bases, leaving 10 bases between the germline ends. Germline assignment: CDR1 SGHNT and CDR2 YYREEE (reference sequence). CDR3 size: 14 residues. In nucleotides, the CDR3 is TGTGCCAGCAGCTTGGGACAGGAAGGCTACGAGCAGTACTTC. Its protein product is CASSLGQEGYEQYF.

The chain has TRBV6-5 and TRBJ2-7; 10 nucleotides match TRBD1. Germline loops: CDR1 MNHEY, CDR2 SVGAGI. With V trimmed by 2 bases and J by 6 bases, 10 bases remained unmatched. This CDR3 has 16 amino acids. In DNA form, the CDR3 reads TGTGCCAGCAGTTACCTACCGGGACAGGGGACTCTCGAGCAGTACTTC. It translates to CASSYLPGQGTLEQYF.

This clone has only a few counts. This chain joins TRBV16 and TRBJ1-6; 8 positions agree with TRBD1. J was trimmed by 7 bases and V by 1 base; bases with no gene match: 15. This CDR3 has 19 amino acids. Germline V gene data show CDR1 as KGHSY and CDR2 as FQNENV. CDR3 protein: CASSQYPSSGGVLNSPLHF. CDR3 coding DNA: TGTGCCAGCAGCCAATACCCGTCGTCAGGGGGCGTTTTAAATTCACCCCTCCACTTT.

J is TRBJ2-7 and V is TRBV2, with 10 bases lining up with TRBD2. CDR1 SNHLY and CDR2 FYNNEI come from the germline V gene. V was clipped by 4 bases and J by 3 bases; unmatched bases: 15. The CDR3 is made up of 18 amino acids. This CDR3 reads CASSALLTGTSEDYEQYF. The DNA of the CDR3 is TGTGCCAGCAGTGCCCTCCTCACCGGGACTAGCGAAGACTACGAGCAGTACTTC.

The CDR3 DNA follows: TGCAGCGTAAGGGACTCTATACAAGAGACCCAGTACTTC. Amino acid sequence: CSVRDSIQETQYF. J is TRBJ2-5 and V is TRBV29-1; D is perhaps TRBD2 (6 bases). The CDR3 has 13 amino acids. Trimming left V 6 bases short and J 2 bases short, with 13 bases between. Germline CDR1 SQVTM, CDR2 ANQGSEA.

This clone was seen more than once but under ten times. The rearrangement uses TRBV6-1 and TRBJ2-7, with 9 bases lining up with TRBD2. Germline V gives CDR1 MNHNS, CDR2 SASEGT. The ends lost 0 bases at V and 4 bases at J; junction bases unmatched: 10. The CDR3 runs to 17 residues. The chain's CDR3 is CASSEAGRREGLYEQYF. CDR3 nucleotide sequence: TGTGCCAGCAGTGAAGCGGGTAGGCGGGAGGGCCTGTACGAGCAGTACTTC.